This T cell receptor beta chain stems from a study of blood T cell repertoires in COVID-19. The CDR3 contains 15 residues. Per the germline V gene, CDR1 is LNHDA and CDR2 is SQIVND (reference sequence). The junction had 8 bases not matched to a gene; V was cut back by 8 bases and J by 0 bases. Assay used: immunoSEQ multiplex PCR; TCRdb lists only in-frame clones, some missing. The table has a few hundred thousand clones, less than 90% seen once; the top ten hold about 4.9%. This chain uses TRBV19 with TRBJ2-3; 7 nucleotides match TRBD1. The sample consisted of PBMCs or T cells enriched from blood (not recorded which). The clonotype originates from a woman aged 45-59 years who had recovered from COVID-19. The CDR3 loop reads CASCPGGTSTDTQYF. The CDR3 DNA reads TGTGCCAGTTGTCCAGGGGGTACTAGCACAGATACGCAGTATTTT.